A single sample gave rise to the 23 T cell receptor beta chains below, sequenced in a study of blood T cell repertoires in COVID-19. Profiled with immunoSEQ multiplex PCR; TCRdb holds only in-frame clones, not every one. The sample records about 270,000 clones, 80% to 90% being singletons. Material for sequencing was peripheral blood. Every receptor here comes from a woman aged 30 to 39 with COVID-19, enrolled during active disease.

This chain links TRBV2 with TRBJ2-7; TRBD1 might be the D (7 bases). CDR3 size: 15 residues. In germline, CDR1 is SNHLY, CDR2 FYNNEI. Trimming took off 2 bases at V and 6 bases at J, with 17 bases between the two ends. As DNA, the CDR3 is TGTGCCAGCAGTGAATCGCGAACAGGGGACTTCGAGCAGTACTTC. Translating gives CASSESRTGDFEQYF.

The chain employs TRBV2 and TRBJ2-2, with 7 nucleotides matching TRBD1. CDR3 length: 14 residues. Germline V CDR1 and CDR2: SNHLY, FYNNEI. Trimming took 6 bases from V and 0 from J; bases not matched to a gene: 1. CDR3 loop: CASRGTANTGELFF. Written as DNA, the CDR3 is TGTGCCAGCAGGGGGACAGCGAACACCGGGGAGCTGTTTTTT.

The chain recombines TRBV6-2 or TRBV6-3 with TRBJ2-2; TRBD2 matches 7 bases. V trimming: 4 bases; J trimming: 3 bases; junction bases outside the gene matches: 2. This CDR3 contains 14 residues. CDR1 and CDR2 (germline): MNHEY, SVGEGT. The DNA of the CDR3 is TGTGCCAGCAGTTTCAGCGGGGACACCGGGGAGCTGTTTTTT. Protein product: CASSFSGDTGELFF.

The rearrangement uses TRBV24-1 and TRBJ1-2; 8 nucleotides align to TRBD1. Trimming took 3 bases from V and 7 from J; bases not matched to a gene: 9. The CDR3 length is 15 residues. The germline gives CDR1 KGHDR, CDR2 SFDVKD. For the CDR3, the DNA is TGTGCCACCAGTGATCCTCAGGGGGCCACTTTTGGCTACACCTTC. Its translation: CATSDPQGATFGYTF.

The gene calls are TRBV12-5 and TRBJ1-3; possible D gene TRBD1, 6 bases. The germline V gene encodes CDR1 LGHNT and CDR2 FRNRAP. This CDR3 contains 18 residues. V was clipped by 3 bases and J by 0 bases, with 18 bases between them. The CDR3: CASGFLGQLLSSGNTIYF. The CDR3, as DNA: TGTGCTAGTGGTTTTCTCGGACAGCTTTTGAGCTCTGGAAACACCATATATTTT.

The chain couples TRBV24-1 to TRBJ2-5; no reliable D call. CDR1 and CDR2 (germline): KGHDR, SFDVKD. V lost 3 bases, J lost 9 bases, and 10 bases lay in between. The CDR3 has 12 amino acids. CDR3 in amino acids: CATSDPELAQYF. CDR3 nucleotides: TGTGCCACCAGTGATCCTGAGCTGGCCCAGTACTTC.

The chain employs TRBV13 and TRBJ2-3, with 12 bases lining up with TRBD2. Per the germline V gene, CDR1 is PRHDT and CDR2 is FYEKMQ (reference sequence). The CDR3 length is 15 residues. Trimming at V came to 5 bases and at J to 4 bases, leaving 4 bases not matched to a gene. CDR3 DNA: TGTGCCAGCAGCACCCGGACTAGCGGGGCAGATACGCAGTATTTT. Residues: CASSTRTSGADTQYF.

This chain links TRBV5-1 with TRBJ1-2, with 9 nucleotides matching TRBD1. Germline V gives CDR1 SGHRS, CDR2 YFSETQ. The length of the CDR3 is 13 residues. V shed 4 bases, J shed 7 bases, and the junction held 5 bases outside the gene matches. The CDR3 sequence: CASSAGQGAGYTF. The CDR3 coding sequence is TGCGCCAGCAGCGCGGGACAGGGAGCTGGCTACACCTTC.

This sequence joins TRBV7-9 and TRBJ2-5, with D hard to call. V shed 5 bases and J shed 2 bases, with 15 bases lying between them. The CDR3 spans 15 residues. Germline V lookup: CDR1 SEHNR, CDR2 FQNEAQ (reference sequence). The CDR3 nucleotides are TGTGCCAGCAGCCAGACATATGAAGTTCAAGAGACCCAGTACTTC. It specifies CASSQTYEVQETQYF.

The chain has TRBV5-1 and TRBJ2-7; the D gene is possibly TRBD2 (6 bases). Trimming took 3 bases from V and 2 from J, leaving 9 bases between them. There are 13 residues in the CDR3. In germline, CDR1 is SGHRS, CDR2 YFSETQ. CDR3 amino acids: CASSWSSAYEQYF. The CDR3 nucleotides are TGCGCCAGCAGCTGGTCTAGCGCCTACGAGCAGTACTTC.

This clone was detected once. The sample has other DNA sequences that encode this CDR3 too. J is TRBJ2-7 and V is TRBV6-1; no clear D gene. V was clipped by 3 bases and J by 1 base, with 7 bases between them. CDR3 length: 13 amino acids. In germline, CDR1 is MNHNS, CDR2 SASEGT. The CDR3 is CASSEVRSYEQYF. The CDR3, as DNA: TGTGCCAGCAGTGAGGTTCGGTCCTACGAGCAGTACTTC.

This rearrangement joins TRBV30 to TRBJ2-1; no firm D call. This CDR3 comprises 11 residues. In germline, CDR1 is GTSNPN, CDR2 SVGIG (reference sequence). V gave up 4 bases and J gave up 8 bases, with 9 bases separating them. CDR3 loop: CAWMFLDEQFF. In DNA form, the CDR3 reads TGTGCCTGGATGTTCCTTGATGAGCAGTTCTTC.

The rearrangement uses TRBV3-1 (or the pseudogene TRBV3-2) and TRBJ1-6; a possible D gene is TRBD1 (6 bases). With 1 base removed from V and 9 bases from J, the gap between germline ends came to 10 bases. The CDR3 is 14 amino acids. Germline lookup yields CDR1 LGHDT and CDR2 YNNKEL (reference sequence). DNA for the CDR3: TGTGCCAGCAGCCAAGTGGACAGCCTTTCACCCCTCCACTTT. This translates into CASSQVDSLSPLHF.

The rearrangement links TRBV7-6 to TRBJ2-7; D is possibly TRBD1 (6 bases). Per the germline V gene, CDR1 is SGHVS and CDR2 is FNYEAQ. The CDR3 sequence is 14 residues long. V was trimmed by 3 bases and J by 0 bases, leaving 9 bases between them. The CDR3 sequence is CASSLGDTSYEQYF. The DNA of the CDR3 is TGTGCCAGCAGCTTGGGGGACACCTCCTACGAGCAGTACTTC.

This chain uses TRBV6-9 with TRBJ2-6; D is unclear. CDR1 and CDR2 (germline): MNHGY, SVAAGI. V was pared by 3 bases and J by 1 base, with 4 bases between. The CDR3 is made up of 14 amino acids. The CDR3 loop is CASSYPSGANVLTF. In DNA, the CDR3 is TGTGCCAGCAGTTACCCGTCTGGGGCCAACGTCCTGACTTTC.

The rearrangement links TRBV19 to TRBJ2-3; D is possibly TRBD1 (5 bases). CDR3 length: 13 amino acids. V lost 4 bases, J lost 4 bases, and 9 bases lay in between. The germline CDR1 and CDR2 sequences are LNHDA and SQIVND (reference sequence). In nucleotides, the CDR3 is TGTGCCAGTAGTAATAAAGGGGCAGATACGCAGTATTTT. Protein: CASSNKGADTQYF.

This clone was picked up a small number of times. This chain joins TRBV29-1 and TRBJ1-2; 8 nucleotides align to TRBD1. CDR3 length equals 13 residues. Per germline, CDR1 SQVTM and CDR2 ANQGSEA. The J segment lost 5 bases and the V segment lost 7 bases, leaving 9 bases of the junction unmatched. CDR3 bases: TGCAGCGCCAGATCCGGGACAGGTTATGGCTACACCTTC. Amino acid sequence: CSARSGTGYGYTF.

A single count supports this clone. This chain links TRBV19 with TRBJ1-2, with D possibly matching TRBD1 (5 bases). CDR1 is LNHDA and CDR2 is SQIVND in the germline V gene (reference sequence). The CDR3 totals 13 residues. Trimming stripped 6 bases from V and 4 bases from J, with 12 bases between. The CDR3 nucleotides are TGTGCCAGTAGAAGAACAGGCCTCTATGGCTACACCTTC. Protein: CASRRTGLYGYTF.

The chain uses TRBV4-1 and TRBJ2-1, with D tentatively TRBD2 (6 bases). The CDR3 length is 15 residues. Germline V lookup: CDR1 MGHRA, CDR2 YSYEKL. Trimming took 3 bases from V and 2 from J, leaving 11 bases between them. CDR3 in amino acids: CASSQPGGAYNEQFF. The CDR3 nucleotides are TGCGCCAGCAGCCAGCCCGGGGGAGCCTACAATGAGCAGTTCTTC.

The chain carries TRBV19 and TRBJ2-7, with D perhaps matching TRBD2 (6 bases). Per the germline V gene, CDR1 is LNHDA and CDR2 is SQIVND (reference sequence). The CDR3 is 14 residues long. V dropped 5 bases and J dropped 2 bases, with 13 bases sitting between them. CDR3 DNA: TGTGCCAGTAGTGCGAGGGGAGGCCCCTACGAGCAGTACTTC. The encoded protein is CASSARGGPYEQYF.

The CDR3 sequence is CASSQKTGRGADGYTF. The CDR3 DNA follows: TGTGCCAGCAGCCAAAAGACAGGGCGGGGGGCTGATGGCTACACCTTC. This chain joins TRBV7-9 and TRBJ1-2, with 7 bases matching TRBD1. Germline V gene sequence: CDR1 SEHNR, CDR2 FQNEAQ (reference sequence). With 5 bases clipped from V and 6 bases from J, the junction kept 15 bases outside the gene matches. This CDR3 region has 16 residues.

V usage is TRBV27 and J usage is TRBJ2-7; D possibly corresponds to TRBD1 (6 bases). The CDR3 loop spans 13 amino acids. Germline assignment: CDR1 MNHEY and CDR2 SMNVEV (reference sequence). V gave up 10 bases and J gave up 4 bases, with 17 bases separating them. The CDR3 loop is CATGSGTQYEQYF. CDR3 coding DNA: TGTGCCACTGGATCCGGGACACAATACGAGCAGTACTTC.

The DNA of the CDR3 is TGTGCCAGCAGCCCAACGCAGGGCTATGGCTACACCTTC. Protein product: CASSPTQGYGYTF. The V and J genes are TRBV16 and TRBJ1-2, with D maybe TRBD1 (5 bases). CDR1 and CDR2 (germline): KGHSY, FQNENV. This CDR3 has 13 amino acids. V was trimmed by 4 bases and J by 4 bases, leaving 10 bases between them.